This paragraph reports one T cell receptor (beta chain). This sample was included in a study of shared T cell receptors in the human thymus. Between the trimmed V and J ends, which lost 6 bases and 4 bases, there was a span of 18 bases. From germline, CDR1 is MNHEY and CDR2 SVGAGI. This CDR3 has 15 amino acids. The method was immunoSEQ multiplex PCR; TCRdb's version includes in-frame clones alone and lacks a portion of them. Among more than 550,000 clones listed, 80% to 90% were seen once. In addition, the sample was reused for a study of human thymus T cells. That source reports: Corrective surgery for congenital heart defects was being performed on the healthy Finnish infants who were the donors. The thymus was resected at corrective cardiac surgery.

This clonotype was obtained from a girl under three years old with a congenital heart defect. The chain employs TRBV6-5 and TRBJ2-5; the D gene is possibly TRBD1 (6 bases). Input material: thymocytes. CDR3 bases: TGTGCCAGCAGGCTTACAGGGTACTCAGGAGAGACCCAGTACTTC. It is translated as CASRLTGYSGETQYF.